This is a list of T cell receptor beta chains from one sample in a study of T-cell reconstitution after alpha-beta-depleted transplantation in children. Via MiXCR, TCRdb re-called the PCR reads, giving one row per CDR3 protein. The sample lists around 450,000 distinct CDR3 sequences, over 40% occurring once. The sample in question was PBMCs, obtained before TCRalphabeta/CD19-depleted stem cell transplant. The source is a girl aged 2-10 years with aplastic anemia, due to receive a stem cell transplant. Each CDR3 is given with its conserved first and last residue. Each record gives: J gene, V gene, D gene, clone size, CDR3 DNA, CDR3 protein. D genes are given only for firm matches. Part of the rows lack a size; the others show once, few, many or a class for expanded clones.

J: TRBJ2-1
V: TRBV11-2
D: TRBD2
size: -
DNA: TGTGCCAGCAGTTTTCTAGCGGGAGTCACCTACAATGAGCAGTTCTTC
CDR3: CASSFLAGVTYNEQFF

J: TRBJ2-7
V: TRBV6-1
D: TRBD2
size: -
DNA: TGTGCCAGCGCCTTCGCGGGGAGAGCGGGGGGAGTTTACGAGCAGTACTTC
CDR3: CASAFAGRAGGVYEQYF

J: TRBJ2-2
V: TRBV20-1
D: -
size: -
DNA: TGCAGTGCTAGTTCGGGGAGCGTCACCGGGGAGCTGTTTTTT
CDR3: CSASSGSVTGELFF

J: TRBJ2-1
V: TRBV5-1
D: -
size: -
DNA: TGCGCCAGCAGCCAACCGTACAATGAGCAGTTCTTC
CDR3: CASSQPYNEQFF

J: TRBJ2-3
V: TRBV29-1
D: -
size: once
DNA: TGCAGCGTCGAAGGGACTCTCACAGATACGCAGTATTTT
CDR3: CSVEGTLTDTQYF

J: TRBJ1-2
V: TRBV28
D: -
size: -
DNA: TGTGCCAGCAGTTTATCACAAGTCTGGTATGGCTACACCTTC
CDR3: CASSLSQVWYGYTF

J: TRBJ2-2
V: TRBV20-1
D: TRBD2
size: -
DNA: TGCAGTGCCGTTTCGAGGACTAGCGGATTTAACACCGGGGAGCTGTTTTTT
CDR3: CSAVSRTSGFNTGELFF

J: TRBJ2-1
V: TRBV13
D: -
size: once
DNA: TGTGCCGCCGGGAGAGGTGAGCAGTTCTTC
CDR3: CAAGRGEQFF

J: TRBJ2-7
V: TRBV3-1
D: TRBD2
size: -
DNA: TGTGCCAGCGCAGCCGCTAGCGGACCTACCTACGAGCAGTACTTC
CDR3: CASAAASGPTYEQYF

J: TRBJ2-1
V: TRBV5-5
D: -
size: -
DNA: TGTGCCAGCAGTTGGGGGGCAGGGGCTCGTGAGCAGTTCTTC
CDR3: CASSWGAGAREQFF

J: TRBJ2-1
V: TRBV6-2/TRBV6-3
D: TRBD2
size: many
DNA: TGTGCCAGCAGCCATCAGTCGGGACTACATAGTGAGCAGTTCTTC
CDR3: CASSHQSGLHSEQFF

J: TRBJ2-3
V: TRBV5-5
D: -
size: few
DNA: TGTGCCAGCAGCCAGGGGTTAGATACGCAGTATTTT
CDR3: CASSQGLDTQYF

J: TRBJ2-5
V: TRBV12-3/TRBV12-4
D: -
size: -
DNA: TGTGCCAGCAGTTCGGGTCTCAAGGACGCCGAGAGGGAGGCGACCCAGTACTTC
CDR3: CASSSGLKDAEREATQYF

J: TRBJ2-2
V: TRBV29-1
D: -
size: -
DNA: TGCAGCGTTATCGCGGGCGGGGAGCTGTTTTTT
CDR3: CSVIAGGELFF

J: TRBJ2-7
V: TRBV20-1
D: TRBD2
size: -
DNA: TGCAGTGCTAGGGCCAGCGGGAGGGCCGATGAGCAGTACTTC
CDR3: CSARASGRADEQYF

J: TRBJ2-3
V: TRBV7-2
D: -
size: -
DNA: TGTGCCAGCAGCCCCCTATCCTCGGGGCCCCATACGCAGTATTTT
CDR3: CASSPLSSGPHTQYF

J: TRBJ2-3
V: TRBV10-3
D: TRBD2
size: many
DNA: TGTGCCATCAGTGGGACTAGCGGGAGCACAGATACGCAGTATTTT
CDR3: CAISGTSGSTDTQYF

J: TRBJ1-1
V: TRBV9
D: -
size: many
DNA: TGTGCCAGCAGCGTAGGGGGCATGAACACTGAAGCTTTCTTT
CDR3: CASSVGGMNTEAFF

J: TRBJ1-1
V: TRBV7-2
D: -
size: -
DNA: TGTGCCAGCAGCTTATGGGCTAACACTGAAGCTTTCTTT
CDR3: CASSLWANTEAFF

J: TRBJ2-7
V: TRBV3-1
D: TRBD1
size: many
DNA: TGTGCCAGCAGCCCACAAGTGACAGGGGGAATAAACGAGCAGTACTTC
CDR3: CASSPQVTGGINEQYF

J: TRBJ2-1
V: TRBV6-1
D: TRBD2
size: many
DNA: TGTGCCAGCAACGTAGCGGGAGTCACTGAGCAGTTCTTC
CDR3: CASNVAGVTEQFF

J: TRBJ1-6
V: TRBV6-5
D: TRBD1
size: -
DNA: TGTGCCAGCAGTTACCCTGCTTTCAGGGGGCTTGATTCACCCCTCCACTTT
CDR3: CASSYPAFRGLDSPLHF

J: TRBJ2-2
V: TRBV6-1
D: -
size: many
DNA: TGTGCCAGCAGTGAATCAGCCTTCGGGGAGCTGTTTTTT
CDR3: CASSESAFGELFF

J: TRBJ2-5
V: TRBV20-1
D: TRBD2
size: -
DNA: TGCAGTGCTAGAGATACAGCGGGAGGGCCTTGGGAGACCCAGTACTTC
CDR3: CSARDTAGGPWETQYF

J: TRBJ2-1
V: TRBV7-9
D: -
size: -
DNA: TGTGCTCTCCTCCCTCTGGGGGGTTACAATGAGCAGTTCTTC
CDR3: CALLPLGGYNEQFF

J: TRBJ1-6
V: TRBV28
D: -
size: many
DNA: TGTGCCAGCACCCCCGGGGGGTATAATTCACCCCTCCACTTT
CDR3: CASTPGGYNSPLHF

J: TRBJ2-1
V: TRBV7-2
D: -
size: -
DNA: TGTGCCAGCAGCTTAGATATCCGTAGCTCCTACAATGAGCAGTTCTTC
CDR3: CASSLDIRSSYNEQFF

J: TRBJ1-6
V: TRBV19
D: -
size: once
DNA: TGTGCCAGTAGTATCCTCGCAGAGAATTCACCCCTCCGCTTT
CDR3: CASSILAENSPLRF

J: TRBJ1-4
V: TRBV5-6
D: -
size: -
DNA: TGTGCCAGCAGCTGGACAGCAACTAATGAAAAACTGTTTTTT
CDR3: CASSWTATNEKLFF

J: TRBJ2-7
V: TRBV6-5
D: -
size: once
DNA: TGTGCCAGCAGTTATGATGGGGCCTACGAGCAGTACTTC
CDR3: CASSYDGAYEQYF

J: TRBJ2-5
V: TRBV12-3/TRBV12-4
D: -
size: many
DNA: TGTGCCAGCTCCGAGTCCGGACAGATCCAAGAGACCCAGTACTTC
CDR3: CASSESGQIQETQYF

J: TRBJ1-1
V: TRBV20-1
D: TRBD1
size: once
DNA: TGCAGTGCTAGGTCCCGGGACAGGGAATTCGCTGAAGCTTTCTTT
CDR3: CSARSRDREFAEAFF

J: TRBJ2-5
V: TRBV6-5
D: -
size: -
DNA: TGTGCCAGCAGTTACGTTTGGGGTCAAGAGACCCATTACTTC
CDR3: CASSYVWGQETHYF

J: TRBJ2-5
V: TRBV20-1
D: TRBD1
size: -
DNA: TGCAGTGCCATGGACAGGGGTGGGCAAGAGACCCAGTACTTC
CDR3: CSAMDRGGQETQYF

J: TRBJ2-2
V: TRBV29-1
D: -
size: once
DNA: TGCAGCGTTGAAGAGGGGCTAGCGAACACCGGGGAGCTGTTTTTT
CDR3: CSVEEGLANTGELFF

J: TRBJ2-7
V: TRBV27
D: TRBD2
size: -
DNA: TGTGCCAGCAGTTTATCGTCTAGCGGGAGTATCGAGCAGTACTTC
CDR3: CASSLSSSGSIEQYF